This T cell receptor beta chain was obtained from a study of immune heterogeneity within non-small cell lung tumors. Points from the study as a whole: For local T-cell clonality, the correlation with local tumor mutational burden was moderate but significant (R about 0.35). Patients largely differed in their high-frequency T-cell receptor beta clonotypes. The study found identical dominant CDR3 beta clonotypes recurring across tumor sites within a patient, alongside site-unique high-frequency clones.

CDR1 is SGHDT, CDR2 YYEEEE, per germline. V was shortened by 0 bases and J by 0 bases, with 13 bases between the two germline ends. The CDR3 has 16 amino acids. CDR3 of TCR beta was amplified by multiplex PCR that used 32 V and 13 J primers. TCRdb reanalysed the multiplex PCR reads using MiXCR and keeps one entry per CDR3 protein. The sample records 15,000 to 20,000 distinct CDR3 sequences, under 30% being singletons. Regarding this clonotype: Its matching antigen is unknown.

Bulk tumor genomic DNA, roughly 600 ng per sample, was used as template. During surgery, several far-apart biopsies were obtained from every primary tumor. Samples came from untreated patients having curative surgery for newly diagnosed non-small cell lung cancer. There were under 19 donors in total. They were all newly diagnosed non-small cell lung cancer patients undergoing surgery with curative intent. This TCR came from a man aged 40-55 years with non-small cell lung cancer. Sequenced input: lung tumor tissue. The J gene is TRBJ2-7, the V gene TRBV5-6; tentatively, D is TRBD1 (6 bases). CDR3 region: CASSLAPGQISYEQYF. In DNA form, the CDR3 reads TGTGCCAGCAGCTTGGCCCCCGGACAGATCTCCTACGAGCAGTACTTC.